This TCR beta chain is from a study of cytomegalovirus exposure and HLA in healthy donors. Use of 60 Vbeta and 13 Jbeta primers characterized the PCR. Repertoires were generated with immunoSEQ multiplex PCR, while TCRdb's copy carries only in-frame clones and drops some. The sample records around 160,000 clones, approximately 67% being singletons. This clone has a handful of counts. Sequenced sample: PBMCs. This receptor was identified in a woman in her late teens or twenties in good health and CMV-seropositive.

CDR3 in amino acids: CASSTERRELMAQHF. The CDR3 nucleotides read TGTGCCAGTAGTACCGAACGACGGGAATTAATGGCCCAGCATTTT. The chain uses TRBV19 and TRBJ1-5; D not resolved. V lost 4 bases to trimming and J lost 11 bases, with 21 bases between them. CDR1 is LNHDA, CDR2 SQIVND, per germline (reference sequence). This CDR3 region has 15 residues.